The T cell receptor (beta chain) described here comes from a study of blood T cell repertoires in COVID-19. Study-level information: The United States, Italy and Spain were the sources of the acute and convalescent COVID-19 samples. The analysed material was cDNA or gDNA that came from T cells, B-cell-depleted T cells, or PBMCs.

Germline assignment: CDR1 SGHTA and CDR2 FQGNSA. The CDR3 consists of 18 residues. J lost 4 bases, V lost 3 bases, and 14 bases had no gene match. In the authors' methods: The assay estimated nucleated cells by amplifying reference gene primers. Here immunoSEQ multiplex PCR was the method, and the copy in TCRdb shows in-frame clones only, minus some. That table gives V, J and clone size, and the DNA gave D and trimming. The sample yields tens of thousands of clones, about four fifths seen once. V is TRBV7-2 and J is TRBJ1-2; 10 bases line up with TRBD1. This receptor was identified in a man older than 75 with active or convalescent COVID-19. Sequencing input: peripheral blood. In DNA, the CDR3 is TGTGCCAGCAGCTTCGCCCCCCCTTTCCGGGACAGGGGCTATGGCTACACCTTC. Protein product: CASSFAPPFRDRGYGYTF.